This T cell receptor (beta chain) appears in the sequencing data of a study of blood T cell repertoires in COVID-19. Overall study context: The United States, Italy and Spain were the sources of the acute and convalescent COVID-19 samples. T cells, B-cell-depleted T cells, or PBMCs supplied cDNA or gDNA.

In the original workflow: Researchers report that nucleated cell counts were estimated from reference gene primer amplification. Method: immunoSEQ multiplex PCR; TCRdb's copy keeps in-frame clones and lacks some. That table gives V, J and clone size, and the DNA gave D and trimming. The table lists about 200,000 clones, approximately 80% of them singletons, with under 30% in the top ten. V shed 5 bases, J shed 3 bases, and the junction held 10 bases outside the gene matches. This CDR3 contains 16 residues. Germline values: CDR1 LGHDT, CDR2 YNNKEL (reference sequence). This chain links TRBV3-1 (or the pseudogene TRBV3-2) with TRBJ2-1; 7 positions agree with TRBD2. Specimen: peripheral blood. This sequence originates from a middle-aged man with acute or convalescent COVID-19. CDR3 DNA: TGTGCCAGCAGCTCCCGACCTAGCGGCGGCTACAATGAGCAGTTCTTC. This sequence encodes CASSSRPSGGYNEQFF.